Below are 22 T cell receptor beta chains sequenced from a single sample in a study of blood T cell repertoires in COVID-19. The protocol was immunoSEQ multiplex PCR, while the TCRdb copy is restricted to in-frame clones and leaves out a portion. The data contain 170,000 or so clones, roughly 80% of them singletons. Source material: peripheral blood. The receptors here all came from a man aged 18 to 29 with active or convalescent COVID-19.

CDR3 DNA: TGTGCCAGCAGCTTAGATCGTTCACCCCTCCACTTT. Translating gives CASSLDRSPLHF. The genes are TRBV13 and TRBJ1-6; D not certain. Germline assignment: CDR1 PRHDT and CDR2 FYEKMQ (reference sequence). V lost 1 base and J lost 9, with 4 bases in between. The CDR3 runs to 12 residues.

This chain connects TRBV28 to TRBJ2-3, with D hard to call. Germline loops: CDR1 MDHEN, CDR2 SYDVKM. The V end was cut by 7 bases, the J end by 4 bases, with 15 bases between. The CDR3 totals 14 residues. As DNA, the CDR3 is TGTGCCAGCACCAAAGTTACTTTGCCAGATACGCAGTATTTT. It translates to CASTKVTLPDTQYF.

The J gene is TRBJ2-3, the V gene TRBV28, with 10 bases aligning to TRBD2. The germline CDR1 and CDR2 sequences are MDHEN and SYDVKM. J gave up 2 bases and V 5 bases, and 1 base lay outside the gene matches. This CDR3 contains 14 residues. The CDR3 DNA reads TGTGCCAGCAGTAGCGGGAGGGTCACAGATACGCAGTATTTT. It yields the protein CASSSGRVTDTQYF.

V usage is TRBV19 and J usage is TRBJ2-5; 11 bases match TRBD1. CDR1 is LNHDA and CDR2 is SQIVND in the germline V gene (reference sequence). The ends lost 3 bases at V and 5 bases at J; junction bases unmatched: 14. The CDR3 totals 18 residues. CDR3 sequence: CASSMGFGGTGGRETQYF. CDR3 nucleotide sequence: TGTGCCAGTAGTATGGGGTTTGGTGGGACAGGGGGTAGGGAGACCCAGTACTTC.

The rearrangement joins TRBV5-5 to TRBJ1-1; D is unclear. The CDR3 is 13 amino acids. V lost 5 bases, J lost 3 bases, and 11 bases lay in between. Germline CDR1 and CDR2: SGHKS and YYEKEE (reference sequence). The CDR3 here is CASSWGVDTEAFF. The CDR3 nucleotides read TGTGCCAGCAGTTGGGGAGTCGACACTGAAGCTTTCTTT.

V gene TRBV4-3 combines with J gene TRBJ1-5; a possible D gene is TRBD1 (6 bases). The V end was cut by 4 bases, the J end by 6 bases, with 22 bases between. There are 17 residues in the CDR3. Germline-derived CDR1 and CDR2 are LGHNA and YSLEER. The CDR3 DNA follows: TGCGCCAGCAGCCCAGTACACGGCAGGGGCTACAGTCAGCCCCAGCATTTT. Amino acids: CASSPVHGRGYSQPQHF.

V is TRBV7-2 and J is TRBJ2-1; D is undetermined. The CDR3 spans 14 residues. V was shortened by 1 base and J by 8 bases, with 12 bases between the two germline ends. Germline CDR1 reads SGHTA; CDR2 reads FQGNSA. The CDR3 here is CASSLDYRLDEQFF. CDR3 DNA sequence: TGTGCCAGCAGCTTAGATTATCGGTTGGATGAGCAGTTCTTC.

V gene TRBV2 combines with J gene TRBJ2-7, with 7 positions matching TRBD1. This CDR3 is built from 14 residues. The J segment lost 0 bases and the V segment lost 6 bases, leaving 5 bases of the junction unmatched. CDR1 and CDR2 (germline): SNHLY, FYNNEI. CDR3 loop: CASSKQGSSYEQYF. In nucleotides, the CDR3 is TGTGCCAGCAGCAAACAGGGGAGCTCCTACGAGCAGTACTTC.

The V and J genes are TRBV9 and TRBJ2-5, with 7 positions matching TRBD2. This CDR3 contains 14 residues. Germline CDR1 and CDR2: SGDLS and YYNGEE. V was pared by 4 bases and J by 3 bases, with 6 bases of the junction left unmatched. The CDR3 region has the DNA TGTGCCAGCAGCCTTGAGGCGGGAGAAGAGACCCAGTACTTC. Encoded protein: CASSLEAGEETQYF.

J is TRBJ2-4 and V is TRBV19; 8 bases agree with TRBD2. With 0 bases clipped from V and 1 base from J, the junction kept 5 bases outside the gene matches. CDR3 length equals 17 residues. Germline assignment: CDR1 LNHDA and CDR2 SQIVND (reference sequence). CDR3 residues: CASSIDREGVAKNIQYF. The CDR3 region has the DNA TGTGCCAGTAGTATAGATCGGGAGGGTGTCGCCAAAAACATTCAGTACTTC.

The chain employs TRBV18 and TRBJ1-1; D call uncertain. Germline values: CDR1 KGHSH, CDR2 LQKENI. The CDR3 is made up of 13 amino acids. Between the trimmed V and J ends, which lost 0 bases and 8 bases, there was a span of 10 bases. The CDR3: CASSPPQAREAFF. The CDR3 DNA reads TGTGCCAGCTCACCACCCCAAGCACGCGAAGCTTTCTTT. Full variable domain (rest looked up from reference TRBV18 and TRBJ1-1): NAGVMQNPRHLVRRRGQEARLRCSPMKGHSHVYWYRQLPEEGLKFMVYLQKENIIDESGMPKERFSAEFPKEGPSILRIQQVVRGDSAAYFCASSPPQAREAFFGQGTRLTVV.

The chain has TRBV29-1 and TRBJ1-1; D ambiguous. Germline V lookup: CDR1 SQVTM, CDR2 ANQGSEA. This CDR3 contains 14 residues. The V end was cut by 3 bases, the J end by 1 base, with 12 bases between. The DNA for the CDR3 is TGCAGCGTTGAGGCGGATACACCGAACACTGAAGCTTTCTTT. This sequence encodes CSVEADTPNTEAFF.

The CDR3 coding sequence is TGTGCCAGCAGTTCGTTCAGGGCGGACGAGCAGTACTTC. Amino acid sequence: CASSSFRADEQYF. This chain joins TRBV27 and TRBJ2-7; D perhaps matches TRBD1 (5 bases). Looked up from germline, CDR1 is MNHEY and CDR2 is SMNVEV (reference sequence). The CDR3 consists of 13 residues. Trimming took off 4 bases at V and 5 bases at J, with 12 bases between the two ends.

For this clone: Germline is not matched at one junction end, which may reflect a read error. J is TRBJ1-6 and V is TRBV6-4; 10 nucleotides match TRBD1. CDR3 length: 20 residues. CDR1 is MRHNA, CDR2 SNTAGT, per germline. The DNA of the CDR3 is TGTGCCAGCAGTAACTCAACACCGGACAGGGGGATGCTTCGGGGATCACCCCTCCACTTT. Its protein is CASSNSTPDRGMLRGSPLHF.

This sequence joins TRBV27 and TRBJ2-1; TRBD2 might be the D (5 bases). This CDR3 spans 14 amino acids. CDR1 and CDR2 from the germline V gene are MNHEY and SMNVEV (reference sequence). The germline V and J ends were trimmed by 7 bases and 2 bases, with 12 bases remaining between them. The CDR3 spells CASMRADTYNEQFF. CDR3 sequence (DNA): TGTGCCAGCATGAGGGCAGATACCTACAATGAGCAGTTCTTC.

This clone was detected only a few times. The J gene is TRBJ2-3, the V gene TRBV6-2 or TRBV6-3, with 7 bases fitting TRBD2. V trimming: 0 bases; J trimming: 0 bases; junction bases outside the gene matches: 3. Germline lookup yields CDR1 MNHEY and CDR2 SVGEGT. This CDR3 has 16 amino acids. The CDR3 loop is CASSYSFSGSTDTQYF. CDR3 nucleotide sequence: TGTGCCAGCAGTTACTCGTTTAGCGGGAGCACAGATACGCAGTATTTT.

The rearrangement uses TRBV5-6 and TRBJ1-3, with 7 bases identical to TRBD1. In germline, CDR1 is SGHDT, CDR2 YYEEEE. The CDR3 runs 13 residues. J was trimmed by 10 bases and V by 3 bases; bases with no gene match: 7. Here the CDR3 DNA reads TGTGCCAGCAGCTGGAGACAGGGATGGACCATATATTTT. Translation: CASSWRQGWTIYF.

This chain uses TRBV28 with TRBJ2-7; D uncertain. From germline, CDR1 is MDHEN and CDR2 SYDVKM. The CDR3 is made up of 12 amino acids. Trimming shortened V by 3 bases and J by 4 bases, and 7 bases separated the two germline ends. The chain's CDR3 is CASSLLEYEQYF. CDR3 DNA: TGTGCCAGCAGTTTGTTAGAATACGAGCAGTACTTC.

The chain couples TRBV5-1 to TRBJ2-7, with a weak D call TRBD2 (5 bases). The CDR3 sequence is 16 residues long. Germline V CDR1 and CDR2: SGHRS, YFSETQ. V was pared by 2 bases and J by 2 bases, with 17 bases between. CDR3 protein: CASSFGVLDGPYEQYF. The CDR3 coding sequence is TGCGCCAGCAGCTTCGGGGTACTGGACGGACCCTACGAGCAGTACTTC.

This clone occurred once. The CDR3 is CASSFSRNTEAFF. In nucleotides, the CDR3 is TGTGCCAGCAGCTTTAGTCGAAACACTGAAGCTTTCTTT. The chain uses TRBV7-2 and TRBJ1-1; D is unresolved. Germline V gives CDR1 SGHTA, CDR2 FQGNSA. The V end was cut by 3 bases, the J end by 2 bases, with 7 bases between. The CDR3 contains 13 residues.

V is TRBV2 and J is TRBJ1-5; the match to TRBD1 covers 12 bases. The J segment lost 7 bases and the V segment lost 6 bases, leaving 7 bases of the junction unmatched. CDR1 is SNHLY, CDR2 FYNNEI, per germline. CDR3 length: 15 amino acids. The CDR3 DNA is TGTGCCAGCAGGGGGGGACAGGGGGCGCAACAGCCCCAGCATTTT. Translation: CASRGGQGAQQPQHF. The full variable domain, in which reference TRBV2 and TRBJ1-5 provide the parts outside the CDR3, is EPEVTQTPSHQVTQMGQEVILRCVPISNHLYFYWYRQILGQKVEFLVSFYNNEISEKSEIFDDQFSVERPDGSNFTLKIRSTKLEDSAMYFCASRGGQGAQQPQHFGDGTRLSIL.

The chain employs TRBV12-3 or TRBV12-4 and TRBJ1-3; D remains unclear. The CDR3 covers 13 residues. V lost 2 bases to trimming and J lost 1 base, with 3 bases between them. The CDR3 region has the DNA TGTGCCAGCAGTTTATCGTCTGGAAACACCATATATTTT. Its translation is CASSLSSGNTIYF.